Presented here are 24 T cell receptor beta chains from one specimen sequenced in a study of cytomegalovirus exposure and HLA in healthy donors (dated by TCRdb to 2015 to 2018). The library was generated by the immunoSEQ multiplex PCR assay. The clones in this table, taken by TCRdb from immuneACCESS, are in-frame only. Not every clone is retained; where verified, under half of the shortfall comes from an unresolved V gene, and the cause of the rest is unknown. The sample table records about 130,000 clones; roughly nine tenths of these occur just once. The top ten constitute approximately 9.2% of the sample. The sequenced sample consisted of PBMCs. All receptors come from a young woman in good health and CMV-seropositive.

The chain is built from TRBV2 and TRBJ1-5; 7 positions match TRBD1. Germline values: CDR1 SNHLY, CDR2 FYNNEI. Trimming removed 4 bases from V and 1 base from J; junction bases left unmatched: 4. The CDR3 loop spans 15 amino acids. The CDR3 DNA reads as TGTGCCAGCAGTGTCGAAGGGGGCAGCAATCAGCCCCAGCATTTT. It codes for CASSVEGGSNQPQHF.

The V and J genes are TRBV27 and TRBJ2-5, with 7 bases matching TRBD1. CDR1 and CDR2 from the germline V gene are MNHEY and SMNVEV (reference sequence). Trimming removed 5 bases from V and 5 bases from J; junction bases left unmatched: 8. The CDR3 runs to 14 residues. The CDR3: CASSARGTEETQYF. The CDR3, as DNA: TGTGCCAGCAGTGCCAGGGGGACCGAGGAGACCCAGTACTTC.

The chain combines TRBV19 with TRBJ1-2; 7 bases are shared with TRBD1. The germline gives CDR1 LNHDA, CDR2 SQIVND (reference sequence). The CDR3 is 15 amino acids. Unmatched junction bases numbered 5, after V lost 4 bases and J lost 0 bases. Here the CDR3 reads CASSTRQGSNYGYTF. The CDR3, as DNA: TGTGCCAGTAGTACCCGACAGGGTTCTAACTATGGCTACACCTTC.

V gene TRBV4-2 combines with J gene TRBJ2-3, with 9 bases that match TRBD2. CDR1 and CDR2 (germline): LGHNA, YNFKEQ. This CDR3 contains 17 residues. Germline trimming cut 0 bases from V and 6 bases from J; bases unmatched to any gene: 10. The CDR3 nucleotides are TGTGCCAGCAGCCAAGAGTCTAGCGGGGCCCCAAGCGATACGCAGTATTTT. The encoded protein is CASSQESSGAPSDTQYF.

The chain uses TRBV5-4 and TRBJ1-6; 9 nucleotides match TRBD1. Trimming removed 4 bases from V and 5 bases from J; junction bases left unmatched: 7. The CDR3 contains 16 residues. CDR1 is SGHNT, CDR2 YYREEE, per germline (reference sequence). CDR3 sequence (DNA): TGTGCCAGCAGCCCGACGCGGACAGGGGATAATTCACCCCTCCACTTT. As protein: CASSPTRTGDNSPLHF. The complete variable domain, with remaining parts taken from reference TRBV5-4 and TRBJ1-6, reads ETGVTQSPTHLIKTRGQQVTLRCSSQSGHNTVSWYQQALGQGPQFIFQYYREEENGRGNFPPRFSGLQFPNYSSELNVNALELDDSALYLCASSPTRTGDNSPLHFGNGTRLTVT.

This clone turned up a few times. V usage is TRBV2 and J usage is TRBJ1-5; the D gene is possibly TRBD1 (5 bases). Germline V gene lookup returns CDR1 SNHLY and CDR2 FYNNEI. V was trimmed by 0 bases and J by 11 bases, leaving 14 bases between them. The CDR3 runs 14 residues. Here the CDR3 reads CASSEARDSGAQHF. The CDR3 DNA is TGTGCCAGCAGTGAAGCCAGGGACTCCGGGGCCCAGCATTTT.

The V gene is TRBV5-4, the J gene TRBJ2-1, with 12 bases identical to TRBD2. The germline CDR1 and CDR2 sequences are SGHNT and YYREEE (reference sequence). This CDR3 spans 16 amino acids. V was clipped by 0 bases and J by 3 bases; unmatched bases: 1. CDR3: CASSLEGLAGYNEQFF. CDR3 DNA sequence: TGTGCCAGCAGCTTGGAGGGACTAGCGGGCTACAATGAGCAGTTCTTC. The full variable domain, completed using reference TRBV5-4 and TRBJ2-1, is ETGVTQSPTHLIKTRGQQVTLRCSSQSGHNTVSWYQQALGQGPQFIFQYYREEENGRGNFPPRFSGLQFPNYSSELNVNALELDDSALYLCASSLEGLAGYNEQFFGPGTRLTVL.

The rearrangement links TRBV5-1 to TRBJ2-5; 7 positions match TRBD1. V lost 4 bases, J lost 4 bases, and 10 bases stayed unmatched. Germline V gives CDR1 SGHRS, CDR2 YFSETQ. The CDR3 has 15 residues. CDR3 bases: TGCGCCAGCAGCGTGACAGGGTATAGTGGAGAGACCCAGTACTTC. It yields the protein CASSVTGYSGETQYF.

V usage is TRBV5-1 and J usage is TRBJ2-6; TRBD2 matches 11 bases. The CDR3 spans 21 residues. Germline values: CDR1 SGHRS, CDR2 YFSETQ. The J segment lost 0 bases and the V segment lost 4 bases, leaving 15 bases of the junction unmatched. This CDR3 reads CASSHNTGTSGTSSGANVLTF. CDR3 in DNA: TGCGCCAGCAGCCATAATACCGGGACTAGCGGTACTAGCTCTGGGGCCAACGTCCTGACTTTC.

Here the CDR3 reads CAISPGQGHYNEQFF. For the CDR3, the DNA is TGTGCCATCAGCCCGGGACAGGGACACTACAATGAGCAGTTCTTC. This chain joins TRBV10-3 and TRBJ2-1; TRBD1 aligns across 9 bases. The junction had 6 bases not matched to a gene; V was cut back by 6 bases and J by 3 bases. The CDR3 is 15 amino acids. CDR1 is ENHRY and CDR2 is SYGVKD in the germline V gene.

The CDR3, as DNA: TGTGCCAGCAGCCCCGCAGCGGGGGTCACAGATACGCAGTATTTT. Protein product: CASSPAAGVTDTQYF. The rearrangement links TRBV9 to TRBJ2-3; 8 bases are a match to TRBD2. Germline V CDR1 and CDR2: SGDLS, YYNGEE. This CDR3 has 15 residues. Trimming took 4 bases from V and 2 from J; bases not matched to a gene: 6.

The chain recombines TRBV19 with TRBJ1-5; no definite D call. The CDR3 has 16 residues. Germline CDR1 and CDR2: LNHDA and SQIVND (reference sequence). Trimming took 1 base from V and 5 from J, leaving 15 bases between them. CDR3 in DNA: TGTGCCAGTAGTATAGGTGGCATCCGGGGAGATCAGCCCCAGCATTTT. This gives the protein CASSIGGIRGDQPQHF.

The genes are TRBV11-3 and TRBJ1-1; 9 bases map to TRBD1. From germline, CDR1 is SGHNT and CDR2 YENEEA. The CDR3 has 13 residues. V lost 0 bases to trimming and J lost 8 bases; unmatched junction nucleotides: 1. The CDR3 DNA sequence: TGTGCCAGCAGCTTAGAGGGACAGGGCGAAGCTTTCTTT. The encoded protein is CASSLEGQGEAFF.

The V and J genes are TRBV9 and TRBJ2-1; TRBD2 aligns across 9 bases. The CDR3 length is 17 residues. CDR1 and CDR2 from the germline V gene are SGDLS and YYNGEE. Losses at the gene ends were 3 bases for V and 4 bases for J; bases not matched to a gene: 11. The CDR3 sequence is CASSAPSIAGAYNEQFF. DNA for the CDR3: TGTGCCAGCAGCGCGCCCTCAATAGCGGGGGCTTACAATGAGCAGTTCTTC. The whole variable domain, filled in from reference TRBV9 and TRBJ2-1, reads DSGVTQTPKHLITATGQRVTLRCSPRSGDLSVYWYQQSLDQGLQFLIQYYNGEERAKGNILERFSAQQFPDLHSELNLSSLELGDSALYFCASSAPSIAGAYNEQFFGPGTRLTVL.

The V call is TRBV6-5, the J call TRBJ2-7; TRBD1 aligns across 7 bases. This CDR3 spans 13 amino acids. V lost 8 bases to trimming and J lost 4 bases; unmatched junction nucleotides: 8. Germline loops: CDR1 MNHEY, CDR2 SVGAGI. The CDR3 spells CASVGDSHYEQYF. The CDR3 DNA is TGTGCCAGCGTAGGGGACAGCCATTACGAGCAGTACTTC.

The chain is built from TRBV9 and TRBJ2-7; D unresolved. Germline V lookup: CDR1 SGDLS, CDR2 YYNGEE. V lost 0 bases and J 2 bases, leaving 6 bases between the germline ends. The CDR3 loop spans 13 amino acids. CDR3 loop: CASSVGATYEQYF. CDR3 in DNA: TGTGCCAGCAGCGTAGGTGCTACCTACGAGCAGTACTTC.

This chain joins TRBV25-1 and TRBJ2-7; D gene unclear. Trimming left V 4 bases short and J 2 bases short, with 9 bases between. The CDR3 totals 13 residues. Germline loops: CDR1 MGHDK, CDR2 SYGVNS. DNA for the CDR3: TGTGCCAGCAGTGTAACTACTACCTACGAGCAGTACTTC. Its translation is CASSVTTTYEQYF.

For the CDR3, the DNA is TGTGCCAGCAGTCAAGGGGGACGGAGCACAGATACGCAGTATTTT. It is translated as CASSQGGRSTDTQYF. The rearrangement joins TRBV11-3 to TRBJ2-3; TRBD1 is a possible D gene (6 bases). The V end lost 6 bases, the J end lost 0 bases, and 13 bases lay between the germline ends. From germline, CDR1 is SGHNT and CDR2 YENEEA. The length of the CDR3 is 15 residues.

The V gene is TRBV7-9, the J gene TRBJ2-5, with unresolved D. The CDR3 runs 13 residues. Trimming removed 5 bases at V and 0 bases at J, with 7 bases between. Looked up from germline, CDR1 is SEHNR and CDR2 is FQNEAQ (reference sequence). Written as DNA, the CDR3 is TGTGCCAGCAGCGGGCCGGACCAAGAGACCCAGTACTTC. Amino acid sequence: CASSGPDQETQYF.

This chain uses TRBV5-4 with TRBJ2-1; 12 bases map to TRBD2. Trimming took 0 bases from V and 0 from J; bases not matched to a gene: 7. CDR3 size: 19 residues. Germline V gene data show CDR1 as SGHNT and CDR2 as YYREEE (reference sequence). CDR3 coding DNA: TGTGCCAGCAGCTTGGACGGACTAGCGGGGAGTAGCTCCTACAATGAGCAGTTCTTC. Its translation is CASSLDGLAGSSSYNEQFF.

This chain joins TRBV28 and TRBJ2-5, with D tentatively TRBD2 (5 bases). CDR1 and CDR2 from the germline V gene are MDHEN and SYDVKM. This CDR3 is built from 13 residues. V dropped 3 bases and J dropped 6 bases, with 11 bases sitting between them. The CDR3 loop is CASSFGKEKTQYF. CDR3 nucleotides: TGTGCCAGCAGTTTCGGGAAAGAAAAGACCCAGTACTTC.

This rearrangement joins TRBV7-9 to TRBJ2-5, with TRBD2 matching 8 bases. The germline V gene has CDR1 SEHNR and CDR2 FQNEAQ (reference sequence). The length of the CDR3 is 15 residues. J was trimmed by 5 bases and V by 5 bases; bases with no gene match: 10. The CDR3, as DNA: TGTGCCAGCAGCATGGGTAGCGGGGATGGGGAGACCCAGTACTTC. Translated: CASSMGSGDGETQYF.

V and J are TRBV5-8 and TRBJ2-3, with 7 bases matching TRBD1. The CDR3 is 16 amino acids. Trimming cost V 4 bases and J 6 bases; bases outside gene matches: 14. CDR1 and CDR2 (germline): SGHTS, YDEGEE. The CDR3 DNA sequence: TGTGCCAGCAGCATCACCGGGACAGCTTTCTTTGATACGCAGTATTTT. Its protein is CASSITGTAFFDTQYF.

The chain links TRBV2 to TRBJ2-2; 7 nucleotides agree with TRBD1. The CDR3 covers 15 residues. Trimming cost V 5 bases and J 1 base; bases outside gene matches: 4. Germline CDR1 and CDR2: SNHLY and FYNNEI. CDR3 bases: TGTGCCAGCAGTCGACAGGGTGAGAACACCGGGGAGCTGTTTTTT. It translates to CASSRQGENTGELFF.